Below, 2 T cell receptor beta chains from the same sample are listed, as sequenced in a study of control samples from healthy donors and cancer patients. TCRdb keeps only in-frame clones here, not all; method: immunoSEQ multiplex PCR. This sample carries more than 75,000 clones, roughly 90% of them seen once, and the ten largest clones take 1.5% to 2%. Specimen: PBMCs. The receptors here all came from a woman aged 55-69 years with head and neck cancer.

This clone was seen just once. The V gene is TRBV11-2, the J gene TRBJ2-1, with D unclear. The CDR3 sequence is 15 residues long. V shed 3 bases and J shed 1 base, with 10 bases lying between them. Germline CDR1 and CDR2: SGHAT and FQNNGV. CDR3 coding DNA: TGTGCCAGCAGCTTGGGCTCCCCATCCTACAATGAGCAGTTCTTC. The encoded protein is CASSLGSPSYNEQFF.

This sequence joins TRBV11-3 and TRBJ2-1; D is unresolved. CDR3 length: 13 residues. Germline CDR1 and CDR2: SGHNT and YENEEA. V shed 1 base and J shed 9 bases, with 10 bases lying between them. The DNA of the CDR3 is TGTGCCAGCAGCTTAGGAGGTGTCCGTGAGCAGTTCTTC. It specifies CASSLGGVREQFF.